Listed below are T cell receptor beta chains from one sample, sequenced in a study of blood T cell repertoires in COVID-19. Here immunoSEQ multiplex PCR was the method, and the copy in TCRdb shows in-frame clones only, minus some. The sample comprises about 270,000 clones, 86% of which are singletons, and approximately 9% rests with the top ten. The sample consisted of peripheral blood. These receptors all stem from a man aged 35 to 55 with active or convalescent COVID-19. The CDR3 runs from the conserved cysteine through the conserved F or W. D genes are given only for firm matches. Not every row has a clone size; where given, it reads once, few, many or a size class.

V gene	CDR3 length	J gene	D gene	clone size	CDR3 protein	CDR3 DNA
TRBV6-5	14	TRBJ2-3	TRBD2	.	CASQTSGVSDTQYF	TGTGCCAGCCAAACTAGCGGGGTCTCGGATACGCAGTATTTT
TRBV4-2	17	TRBJ1-6	.	.	CASSPTREGPSGSPLHF	TGTGCCAGCAGCCCAACACGGGAGGGACCCTCCGGTTCACCCCTCCACTTT
TRBV9	17	TRBJ2-1	.	few	CASSDPPTGYTYNEQFF	TGTGCCAGCAGCGACCCCCCAACAGGGTATACCTACAATGAGCAGTTCTTC
TRBV7-2	16	TRBJ1-5	TRBD1	once	CASSSMDRGEGQPQHF	TGTGCCAGCAGCTCGATGGACAGGGGGGAAGGCCAGCCCCAGCATTTT
TRBV3-1/TRBV3-2	18	TRBJ2-2	TRBD2	few	CASSQGFPGLGSTGELFF	TGTGCCAGCAGCCAAGGCTTTCCGGGACTAGGAAGCACCGGGGAGCTGTTTTTT
TRBV12-3/TRBV12-4	13	TRBJ2-7	.	.	CASSWGGFYEQYF	TGTGCCAGCAGTTGGGGGGGCTTCTACGAGCAGTACTTC
TRBV19	18	TRBJ2-6	TRBD1	.	CASSIDQPTGAETNVLTF	TGTGCCAGTAGTATAGACCAACCTACAGGGGCTGAAACCAACGTCCTGACTTTC
TRBV15	15	TRBJ1-5	.	.	CATSRDLGPDQPQHF	TGTGCCACCAGCAGAGATCTGGGCCCCGATCAGCCCCAGCATTTT
TRBV30	14	TRBJ1-3	.	.	CAWTIGNSGNTIYF	TGTGCCTGGACCATCGGGAATAGCGGAAACACCATATATTTT
TRBV7-9	13	TRBJ1-5	.	few	CASSRVSNQPQHF	TGTGCCAGCAGTCGTGTAAGCAATCAGCCCCAGCATTTT
TRBV11-2	14	TRBJ2-2	.	.	CASSLAELTGELFF	TGTGCCAGCAGCTTAGCGGAGTTGACCGGGGAGCTGTTTTTT
TRBV9	13	TRBJ1-2	TRBD1	.	CASSVSGGYGYTF	TGTGCCAGCAGCGTATCAGGGGGCTATGGCTACACCTTC
TRBV6-5	15	TRBJ2-1	.	.	CASSYSSPPYNEQFF	TGTGCCAGCAGTTACTCGAGTCCACCCTACAATGAGCAGTTCTTC
TRBV27	16	TRBJ2-7	.	.	CASRHRTPAGQSEQYF	TGTGCCAGCAGACATCGGACCCCTGCGGGGCAGTCGGAGCAGTACTTC
TRBV27	14	TRBJ1-2	.	few	CASSQSQALDGYTF	TGTGCCAGCAGTCAATCGCAAGCTTTGGATGGCTACACCTTC
TRBV2	15	TRBJ2-7	TRBD2	once	CASSHTSGSSYEQYF	TGTGCCAGCAGTCACACTAGCGGCAGCTCCTACGAGCAGTACTTC
TRBV4-1	14	TRBJ1-2	.	few	CASSQETSGPDNLF	TGCGCCAGCAGCCAAGAAACATCGGGCCCGGACAACCTATTC
TRBV6-5	15	TRBJ1-1	.	once	CASRRPVAGSTEAFF	TGTGCCAGCAGGCGCCCAGTGGCGGGGAGCACTGAAGCTTTCTTT
TRBV6-5	16	TRBJ2-1	.	.	CASSYSSLSPYNEQFF	TGTGCCAGCAGTTACTCGTCACTATCTCCCTACAATGAGCAGTTCTTC
TRBV10-3	14	TRBJ1-2	.	.	CAISEQGSNYGYTF	TGTGCCATCAGTGAGCAGGGGAGTAACTATGGCTACACCTTC
TRBV7-3	17	TRBJ1-2	TRBD1	.	CASSPRPPGTGDPGYTF	TGTGCCAGCAGCCCCCGGCCTCCCGGAACAGGGGATCCTGGCTACACCTTC
TRBV10-3	13	TRBJ1-1	.	few	CATWGVLNTEAFF	TGTGCCACCTGGGGGGTATTGAACACTGAAGCTTTCTTT
TRBV9	15	TRBJ2-7	TRBD2	.	CASSVSGGREYEQYF	TGTGCCAGCAGCGTGAGCGGGGGCCGGGAATACGAGCAGTACTTC
TRBV6-5	15	TRBJ1-1	.	.	CASSPREGVGTEAFF	TGTGCCAGCAGCCCCCGGGAGGGAGTAGGCACTGAAGCTTTCTTT
TRBV24-1	13	TRBJ2-1	.	.	CATSDLGTFEQFF	TGTGCCACCAGTGATTTGGGGACTTTCGAGCAGTTCTTC
TRBV6-5	16	TRBJ1-1	.	few	CASSYSTGLGGTEAFF	TGTGCCAGCAGTTACTCGACGGGGTTAGGGGGCACTGAAGCTTTCTTT
TRBV6-5	11	TRBJ2-7	.	.	CASADGLEQYF	TGTGCCAGCGCCGATGGGCTTGAGCAGTACTTC
TRBV6-5	15	TRBJ2-7	TRBD1	.	CASSDTGGSSYEQYF	TGTGCCAGCAGCGATACAGGGGGGAGCTCCTACGAGCAGTACTTC
TRBV7-9	17	TRBJ2-2	TRBD2	.	CASTKNSVAGGTGELFF	TGTGCCAGCACCAAAAATTCAGTAGCGGGAGGTACCGGGGAGCTGTTTTTT
TRBV7-9	15	TRBJ2-7	TRBD1	.	CASSLGTGTVYEQYF	TGTGCCAGCAGCTTGGGGACAGGGACCGTCTACGAGCAGTACTTC
TRBV27	14	TRBJ2-7	TRBD1	.	CASRRDSPFYEQYF	TGTGCCAGCAGACGGGACAGCCCATTCTACGAGCAGTACTTC
TRBV29-1	13	TRBJ1-2	.	.	CSVGETPSYGYTF	TGCAGCGTTGGCGAGACTCCCTCCTATGGCTACACCTTC
TRBV12-3/TRBV12-4	13	TRBJ1-5	.	.	CASSSQVDQPQHF	TGTGCCAGCAGTTCCCAGGTGGATCAGCCCCAGCATTTT
TRBV25-1	12	TRBJ2-7	TRBD1	.	CASSQGAYEQYF	TGTGCCAGCAGTCAGGGGGCCTACGAGCAGTACTTC
TRBV18	13	TRBJ1-5	.	few	CASSAGRDQPQHF	TGTGCCAGCTCAGCGGGTCGGGATCAGCCCCAGCATTTT
TRBV6-1	15	TRBJ2-7	TRBD1	.	CASSEAETGFYEQYF	TGTGCCAGCAGTGAAGCGGAGACAGGGTTTTACGAGCAGTACTTC
TRBV18	14	TRBJ1-5	.	.	CASSPQDSNQPQHF	TGTGCCAGCTCACCACAGGACAGTAATCAGCCCCAGCATTTT
TRBV24-1	16	TRBJ1-3	.	.	CATINPYRETGNTIYF	TGTGCCACCATCAACCCCTACAGGGAAACCGGAAACACCATATATTTT
TRBV12-3/TRBV12-4	11	TRBJ2-7	.	.	CASSFALEQYF	TGTGCCAGCAGTTTTGCGTTGGAGCAGTACTTC
TRBV9	16	TRBJ2-1	TRBD2	.	CASSVATSGQNNEQFF	TGTGCCAGCAGCGTAGCGACTAGCGGACAAAACAATGAGCAGTTCTTC
TRBV7-2	15	TRBJ2-2	.	.	CASSYLAARNGELFF	TGTGCCAGCAGCTACCTAGCCGCGCGGAACGGGGAGCTGTTTTTT
TRBV24-1	20	TRBJ2-3	TRBD2	.	CATSDLGAPLTSGSSDTQYF	TGTGCCACCAGTGATTTGGGGGCCCCCCTAACTAGCGGGAGCTCAGATACGCAGTATTTT